These 10 T cell receptor beta chains came from one sample sequenced in a study of blood T cell repertoires in COVID-19. The method was immunoSEQ multiplex PCR; TCRdb's version includes in-frame clones alone and lacks a portion of them. The sample contains 130,000 or so clones, around nine tenths of which appear only once. The sample comprised peripheral blood. These receptors all come from a woman aged 45-60 years with acute or convalescent COVID-19.

The chain recombines TRBV6-5 with TRBJ1-5, with D possibly TRBD1 on 5 matching bases. Trimming removed 9 bases from V and 7 bases from J, with 10 bases in between. This CDR3 has 11 residues. Germline V gives CDR1 MNHEY, CDR2 SVGAGI. Here the CDR3 reads CARRGEQPQHF. CDR3 coding DNA: TGTGCCAGAAGGGGTGAGCAGCCCCAGCATTTT.

The chain recombines TRBV6-5 with TRBJ1-2; D possibly corresponds to TRBD1 (6 bases). Trimming shortened V by 5 bases and J by 7 bases, and 14 bases separated the two germline ends. CDR1 is MNHEY, CDR2 SVGAGI, per germline. There are 13 residues in the CDR3. CDR3 coding DNA: TGTGCCAGCAGTCTTCAAGGACAGAGTGGCTACACCTTC. Translating gives CASSLQGQSGYTF.

This clone has more than one count but fewer than ten. The junction departs from the called germline gene at one end, perhaps through a read error. The chain uses TRBV3-1 (or the pseudogene TRBV3-2) and TRBJ2-7; D is uncertain. CDR1 and CDR2 (germline): LGHDT, YNNKEL (reference sequence). The CDR3 runs to 15 residues. This chain's CDR3 is CASSQTWLDSHEQYF. The CDR3 nucleotides are TGTGCCAGCAGCCAAACGTGGCTAGACTCCCACGAGCAGTACTTC.

This clone was detected a few times. The chain joins TRBV19 to TRBJ1-6; 8 bases fit TRBD1. The V gene end was trimmed by 3 bases and the J gene end by 7 bases; junction bases not matched to a gene: 11. In germline, CDR1 is LNHDA, CDR2 SQIVND (reference sequence). The CDR3 totals 17 residues. The CDR3 coding sequence is TGTGCCAGTAGTATCCCTTCAGGGGGCGCCCGGAATTCACCCCTCCACTTT. This gives the protein CASSIPSGGARNSPLHF.

The chain couples TRBV1 to TRBJ2-1; the D call TRBD2 from the table was never checked on the DNA. TRBV1 is a recognized pseudogene. The CDR3 sequence is 15 residues long. CDR3 nucleotide sequence: TGCACCAGCATTAAGCGGGACTACTCCTACAATGAGCAGTTCTTC. Translated: CTSIKRDYSYNEQFF.

The chain employs TRBV11-2 and TRBJ1-5, with no clear D. Germline assignment: CDR1 SGHAT and CDR2 FQNNGV. The CDR3 consists of 14 residues. Trimming stripped 5 bases from V and 1 base from J, with 9 bases between. The CDR3 sequence is CASSVPGSNQPQHF. CDR3 DNA sequence: TGTGCCAGCAGCGTCCCGGGGAGCAATCAGCCCCAGCATTTT.

The genes are TRBV24-1 and TRBJ1-4; 9 bases match TRBD1. V was pared by 0 bases and J by 4 bases, with 2 bases of the junction left unmatched. This CDR3 contains 16 residues. Germline loops: CDR1 KGHDR, CDR2 SFDVKD. Here the CDR3 DNA reads TGTGCCACCAGTGATTTGGTGGGACAGGGTAATGAAAAACTGTTTTTT. Amino acid sequence: CATSDLVGQGNEKLFF.

V usage is TRBV7-2 and J usage is TRBJ1-2; no clear D gene. The CDR3 has 15 amino acids. The germline V and J ends were trimmed by 1 base and 8 bases, with 17 bases remaining between them. Per the germline V gene, CDR1 is SGHTA and CDR2 is FQGNSA. The CDR3 region is CASSLGIAGLEGYTF. The CDR3 DNA is TGTGCCAGCAGCTTAGGTATAGCCGGCCTCGAGGGCTACACCTTC.

The V gene is TRBV2, the J gene TRBJ2-3; weak D call: TRBD1 (6 bases). CDR3 size: 11 residues. Trimming removed 5 bases at V and 8 bases at J, with 8 bases between. Germline-derived CDR1 and CDR2 are SNHLY and FYNNEI. This chain's CDR3 is CASSSQGTQYF. The CDR3 bases are TGTGCCAGCAGTTCACAGGGTACGCAGTATTTT.

This clone was found a few times. This chain links TRBV14 with TRBJ2-5; D is perhaps TRBD1 (6 bases). The CDR3 length is 14 residues. Germline values: CDR1 SGHDN, CDR2 FVKESK. V lost 4 bases, J lost 2 bases, and 11 bases lay in between. CDR3 residues: CASSRGQIQETQYF. CDR3 sequence (DNA): TGTGCCAGCAGCCGAGGACAGATACAAGAGACCCAGTACTTC. Complete variable domain (other parts from reference TRBV14 and TRBJ2-5): EAGVTQFPSHSVIEKGQTVTLRCDPISGHDNLYWYRRVMGKEIKFLLHFVKESKQDESGMPNNRFLAERTGGTYSTLKVQPAELEDSGVYFCASSRGQIQETQYFGPGTRLLVL.